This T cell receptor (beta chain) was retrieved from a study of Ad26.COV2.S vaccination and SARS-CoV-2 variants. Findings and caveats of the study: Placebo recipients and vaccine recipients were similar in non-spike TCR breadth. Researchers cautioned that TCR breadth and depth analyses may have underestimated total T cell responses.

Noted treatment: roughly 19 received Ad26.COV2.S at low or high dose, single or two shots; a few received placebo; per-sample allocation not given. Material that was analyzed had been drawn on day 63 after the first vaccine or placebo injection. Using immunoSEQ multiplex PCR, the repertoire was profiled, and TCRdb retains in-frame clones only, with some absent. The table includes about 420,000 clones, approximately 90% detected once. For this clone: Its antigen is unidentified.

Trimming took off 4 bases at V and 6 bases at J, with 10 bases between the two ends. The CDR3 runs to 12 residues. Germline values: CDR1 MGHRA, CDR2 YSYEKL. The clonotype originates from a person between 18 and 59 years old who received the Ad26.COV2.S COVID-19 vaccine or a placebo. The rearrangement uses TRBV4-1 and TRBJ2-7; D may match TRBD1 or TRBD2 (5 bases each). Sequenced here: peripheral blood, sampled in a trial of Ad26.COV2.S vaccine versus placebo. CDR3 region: CASSPERGEQYF. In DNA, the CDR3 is TGCGCCAGCAGCCCAGAGAGGGGCGAGCAGTACTTC.